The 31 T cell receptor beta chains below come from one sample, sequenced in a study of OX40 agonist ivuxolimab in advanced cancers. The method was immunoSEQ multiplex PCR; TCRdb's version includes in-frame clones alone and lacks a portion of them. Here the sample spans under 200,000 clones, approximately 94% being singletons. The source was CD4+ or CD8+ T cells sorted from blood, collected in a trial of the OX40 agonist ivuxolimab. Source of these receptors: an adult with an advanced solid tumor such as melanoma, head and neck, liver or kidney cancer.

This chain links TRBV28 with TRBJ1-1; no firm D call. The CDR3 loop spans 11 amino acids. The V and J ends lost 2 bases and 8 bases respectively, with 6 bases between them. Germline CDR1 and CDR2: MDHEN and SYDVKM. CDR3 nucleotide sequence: TGTGCCAGCAGTTTACAAACAGAAGCTTTCTTT. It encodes CASSLQTEAFF.

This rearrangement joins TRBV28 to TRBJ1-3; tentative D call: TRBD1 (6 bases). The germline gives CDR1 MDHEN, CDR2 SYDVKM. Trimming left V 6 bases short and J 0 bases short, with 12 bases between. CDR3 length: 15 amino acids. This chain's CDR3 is CASRQGPGSGNTIYF. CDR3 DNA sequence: TGTGCCAGCAGACAGGGCCCCGGCTCTGGAAACACCATATATTTT.

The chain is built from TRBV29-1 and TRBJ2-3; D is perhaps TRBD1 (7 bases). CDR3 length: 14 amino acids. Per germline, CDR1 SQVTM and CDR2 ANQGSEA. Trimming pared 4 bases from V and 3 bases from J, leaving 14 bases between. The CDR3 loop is CSVGRGTVTDTQYF. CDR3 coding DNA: TGCAGCGTTGGCCGCGGGACAGTTACAGATACGCAGTATTTT.

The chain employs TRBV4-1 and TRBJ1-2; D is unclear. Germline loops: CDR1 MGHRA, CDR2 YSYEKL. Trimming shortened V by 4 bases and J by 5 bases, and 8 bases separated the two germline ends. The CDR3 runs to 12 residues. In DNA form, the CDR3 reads TGCGCCAGCAGCCCGACGGGTTATGGCTACACCTTC. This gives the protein CASSPTGYGYTF.

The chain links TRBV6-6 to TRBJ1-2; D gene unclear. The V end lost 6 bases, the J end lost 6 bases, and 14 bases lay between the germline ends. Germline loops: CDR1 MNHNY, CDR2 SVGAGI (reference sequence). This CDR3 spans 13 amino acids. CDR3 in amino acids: CASSKAGRNGYTF. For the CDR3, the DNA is TGTGCCAGCAGCAAAGCGGGCCGGAATGGCTACACCTTC.

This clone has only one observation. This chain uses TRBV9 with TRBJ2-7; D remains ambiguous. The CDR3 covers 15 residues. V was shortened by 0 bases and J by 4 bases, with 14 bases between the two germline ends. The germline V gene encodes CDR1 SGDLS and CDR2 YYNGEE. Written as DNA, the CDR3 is TGTGCCAGCAGCGTAGATGGATCCTTAATTTACGAGCAGTACTTC. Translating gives CASSVDGSLIYEQYF.

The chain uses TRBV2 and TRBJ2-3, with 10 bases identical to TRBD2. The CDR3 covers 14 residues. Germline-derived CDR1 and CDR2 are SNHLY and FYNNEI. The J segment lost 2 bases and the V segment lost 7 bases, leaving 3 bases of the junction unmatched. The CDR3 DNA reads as TGTGCCAGCAAAAGCGGGAGGGTCACAGATACGCAGTATTTT. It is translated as CASKSGRVTDTQYF.

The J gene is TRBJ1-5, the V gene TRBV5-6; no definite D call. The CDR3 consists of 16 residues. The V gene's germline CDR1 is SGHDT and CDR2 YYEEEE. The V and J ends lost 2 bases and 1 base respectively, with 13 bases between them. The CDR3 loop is CASSFSSGRSNQPQHF. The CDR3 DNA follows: TGTGCCAGCAGCTTCAGCTCCGGCAGAAGCAATCAGCCCCAGCATTTT.

The CDR3 protein is CASTLIGTGGLEQYF. The CDR3 bases are TGTGCCAGCACCCTCATTGGGACAGGGGGTCTTGAGCAGTACTTC. V usage is TRBV5-6 and J usage is TRBJ2-7; 11 positions match TRBD1. Unmatched junction bases numbered 12, after V lost 6 bases and J lost 7 bases. Per germline, CDR1 SGHDT and CDR2 YYEEEE. The CDR3 extends over 15 amino acids. The entire variable domain, with the rest obtained from reference TRBV5-6 and TRBJ2-7, is as follows: DAGVTQSPTHLIKTRGQQVTLRCSPKSGHDTVSWYQQALGQGPQFIFQYYEEEERQRGNFPDRFSGHQFPNYSSELNVNALLLGDSALYLCASTLIGTGGLEQYFGPGTRLTVT.

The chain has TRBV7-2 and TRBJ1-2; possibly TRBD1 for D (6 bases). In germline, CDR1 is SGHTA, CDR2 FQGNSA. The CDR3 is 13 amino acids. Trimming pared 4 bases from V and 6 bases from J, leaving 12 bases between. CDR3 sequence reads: CASSSRTENGYTF. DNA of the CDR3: TGTGCCAGCAGCTCTCGGACAGAGAATGGCTACACCTTC.

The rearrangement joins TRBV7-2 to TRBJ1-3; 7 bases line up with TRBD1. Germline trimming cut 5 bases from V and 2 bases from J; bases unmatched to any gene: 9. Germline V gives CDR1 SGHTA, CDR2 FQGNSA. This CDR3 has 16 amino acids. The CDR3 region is CASSPRGRLAGNTIYF. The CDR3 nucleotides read TGTGCCAGCAGCCCTAGGGGGCGCTTGGCTGGAAACACCATATATTTT.

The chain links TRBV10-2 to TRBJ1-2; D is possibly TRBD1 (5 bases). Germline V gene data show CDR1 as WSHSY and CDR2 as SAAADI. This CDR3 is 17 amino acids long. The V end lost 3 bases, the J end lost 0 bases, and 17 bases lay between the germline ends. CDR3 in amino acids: CASSETGTGKANYGYTF. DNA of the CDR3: TGCGCCAGCAGTGAAACCGGGACGGGAAAAGCTAACTATGGCTACACCTTC.

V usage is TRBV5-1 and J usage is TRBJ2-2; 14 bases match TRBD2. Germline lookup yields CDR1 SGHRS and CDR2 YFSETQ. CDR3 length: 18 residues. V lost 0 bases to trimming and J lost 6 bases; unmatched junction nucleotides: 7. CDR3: CASSLGGLAGDPAGELFF. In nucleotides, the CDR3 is TGCGCCAGCAGCTTGGGGGGACTAGCGGGAGATCCCGCCGGGGAGCTGTTTTTT.

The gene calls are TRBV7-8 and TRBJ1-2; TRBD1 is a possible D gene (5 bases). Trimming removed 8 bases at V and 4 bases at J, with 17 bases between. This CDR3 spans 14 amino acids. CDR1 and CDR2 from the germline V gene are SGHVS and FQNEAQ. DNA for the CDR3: TGTGCCAGCTCAGGGCCTCCCGCCGGCTATGGCTACACCTTC. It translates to CASSGPPAGYGYTF.

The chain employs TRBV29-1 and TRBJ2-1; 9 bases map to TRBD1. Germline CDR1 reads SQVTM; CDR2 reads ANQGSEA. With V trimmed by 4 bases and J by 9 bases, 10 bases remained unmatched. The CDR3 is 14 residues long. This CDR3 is CSVGWDRASSEQFF. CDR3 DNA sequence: TGCAGCGTTGGTTGGGACAGGGCCTCGTCTGAGCAGTTCTTC.

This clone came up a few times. The CDR3: CATSGPRGRTKEHNQPQHF. In nucleotides, the CDR3 is TGTGCCACCAGCGGACCCCGGGGGAGGACTAAGGAACACAATCAGCCCCAGCATTTT. The chain has TRBV15 and TRBJ1-5, with TRBD1 as a possible D gene (5 bases). V dropped 5 bases and J dropped 3 bases, with 26 bases sitting between them. Germline V CDR1 and CDR2: LNHNV, YYDKDF (reference sequence). CDR3 length equals 19 residues.

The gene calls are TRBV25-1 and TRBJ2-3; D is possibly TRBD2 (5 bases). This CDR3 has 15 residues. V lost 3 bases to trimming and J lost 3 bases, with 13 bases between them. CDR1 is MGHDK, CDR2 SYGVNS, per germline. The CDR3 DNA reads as TGTGCCAGCAGTGAGTCCGGAGGACGAACAGATACGCAGTATTTT. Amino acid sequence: CASSESGGRTDTQYF.

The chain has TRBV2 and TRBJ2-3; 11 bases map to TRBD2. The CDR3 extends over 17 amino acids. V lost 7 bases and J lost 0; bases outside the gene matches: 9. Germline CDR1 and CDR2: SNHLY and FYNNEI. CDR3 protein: CASKRGLAVLSTDTQYF. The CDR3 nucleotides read TGTGCCAGCAAACGGGGACTAGCGGTACTAAGCACAGATACGCAGTATTTT. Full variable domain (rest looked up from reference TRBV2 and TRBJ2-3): EPEVTQTPSHQVTQMGQEVILRCVPISNHLYFYWYRQILGQKVEFLVSFYNNEISEKSEIFDDQFSVERPDGSNFTLKIRSTKLEDSAMYFCASKRGLAVLSTDTQYFGPGTRLTVL.

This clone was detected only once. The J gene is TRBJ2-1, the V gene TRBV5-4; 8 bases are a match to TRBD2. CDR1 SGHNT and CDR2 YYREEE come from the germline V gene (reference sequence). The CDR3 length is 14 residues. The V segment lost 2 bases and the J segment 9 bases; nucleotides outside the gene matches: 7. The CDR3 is CASSFDSGTGEQFF. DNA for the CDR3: TGTGCCAGCAGCTTTGATAGCGGGACTGGTGAGCAGTTCTTC.

CDR3 coding DNA: TGCGCCAGCAGCTTGACATCCGGGGAGCTGTTTTTT. Its translation: CASSLTSGELFF. The gene calls are TRBV5-1 and TRBJ2-2; no reliable D call. V was clipped by 1 base and J by 6 bases, with 4 bases between them. The germline CDR1 and CDR2 sequences are SGHRS and YFSETQ. This CDR3 has 12 residues.

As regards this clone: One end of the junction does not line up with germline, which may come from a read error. The CDR3 spells CASSLDNRGEQYF. The CDR3 DNA is TGTGCTAGCAGCTTAGACAACCGGGGGGAGCAGTACTTC. The gene calls are TRBV7-7 and TRBJ2-7, with D possibly being TRBD2 (6 bases). The CDR3 sequence is 13 residues long. From germline, CDR1 is SSHAT and CDR2 FNYEAQ (reference sequence).

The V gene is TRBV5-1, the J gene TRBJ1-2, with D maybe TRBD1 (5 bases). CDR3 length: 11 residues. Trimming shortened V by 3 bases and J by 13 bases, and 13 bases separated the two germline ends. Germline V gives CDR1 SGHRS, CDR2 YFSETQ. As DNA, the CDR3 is TGCGCCAGCAGCTCTGGGGCGAGTTCCACCTTC. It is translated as CASSSGASSTF.

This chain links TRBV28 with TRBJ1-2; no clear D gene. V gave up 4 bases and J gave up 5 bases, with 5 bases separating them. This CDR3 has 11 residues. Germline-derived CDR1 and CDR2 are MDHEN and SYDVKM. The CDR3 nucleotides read TGTGCCAGCAGTTCCTCTTATGGCTACACCTTC. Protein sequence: CASSSSYGYTF.

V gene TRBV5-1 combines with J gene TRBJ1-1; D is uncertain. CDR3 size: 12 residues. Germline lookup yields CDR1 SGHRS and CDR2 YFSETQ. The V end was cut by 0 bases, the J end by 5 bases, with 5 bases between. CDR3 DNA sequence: TGCGCCAGCAGCTTGGGAAGGACTGAAGCTTTCTTT. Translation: CASSLGRTEAFF.

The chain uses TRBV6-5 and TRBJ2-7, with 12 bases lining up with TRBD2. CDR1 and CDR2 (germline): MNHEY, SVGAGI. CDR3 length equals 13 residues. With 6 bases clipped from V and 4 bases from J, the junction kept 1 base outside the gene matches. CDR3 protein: CASRLAGGYEQYF. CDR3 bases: TGTGCCAGCAGGCTAGCGGGAGGGTACGAGCAGTACTTC.

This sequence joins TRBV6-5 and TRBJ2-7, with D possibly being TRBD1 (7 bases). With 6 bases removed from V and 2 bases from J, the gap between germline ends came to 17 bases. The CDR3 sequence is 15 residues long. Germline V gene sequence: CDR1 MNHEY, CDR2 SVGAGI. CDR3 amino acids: CASRPRGTAAYEQYF. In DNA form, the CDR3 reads TGTGCCAGCAGACCTCGGGGGACAGCAGCCTACGAGCAGTACTTC.

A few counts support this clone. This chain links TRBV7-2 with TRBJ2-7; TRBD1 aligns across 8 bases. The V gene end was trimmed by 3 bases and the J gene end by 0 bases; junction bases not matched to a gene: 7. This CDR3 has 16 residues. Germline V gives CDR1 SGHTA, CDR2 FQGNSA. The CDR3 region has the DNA TGTGCCAGCAGCTTGGGACAGGCGCTTCACTCCTACGAGCAGTACTTC. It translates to CASSLGQALHSYEQYF. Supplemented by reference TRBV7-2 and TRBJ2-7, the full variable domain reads GAGVSQSPSNKVTEKGKDVELRCDPISGHTALYWYRQSLGQGLEFLIYFQGNSAPDKSGLPSDRFSAERTGGSVSTLTIQRTQQEDSAVYLCASSLGQALHSYEQYFGPGTRLTVT.

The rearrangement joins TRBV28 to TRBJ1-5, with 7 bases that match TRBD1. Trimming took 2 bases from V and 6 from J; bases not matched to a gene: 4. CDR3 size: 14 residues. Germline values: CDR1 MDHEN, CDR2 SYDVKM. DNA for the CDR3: TGTGCCAGCAGTTTAAGGGGGCGGTTTCAGCCCCAGCATTTT. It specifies CASSLRGRFQPQHF.

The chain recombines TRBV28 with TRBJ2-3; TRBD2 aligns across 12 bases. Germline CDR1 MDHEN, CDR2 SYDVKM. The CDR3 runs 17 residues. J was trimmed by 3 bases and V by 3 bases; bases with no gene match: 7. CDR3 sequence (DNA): TGTGCCAGCAGTTTGCACCGACTAGCGGGAGTTACAGATACGCAGTATTTT. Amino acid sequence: CASSLHRLAGVTDTQYF.

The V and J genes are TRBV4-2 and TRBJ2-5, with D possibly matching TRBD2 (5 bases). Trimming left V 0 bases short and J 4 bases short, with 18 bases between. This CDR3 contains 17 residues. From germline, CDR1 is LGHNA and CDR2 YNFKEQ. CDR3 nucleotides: TGTGCCAGCAGCCAAGAATCACGGGCTAGCTTCCCAGAGACCCAGTACTTC. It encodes CASSQESRASFPETQYF.

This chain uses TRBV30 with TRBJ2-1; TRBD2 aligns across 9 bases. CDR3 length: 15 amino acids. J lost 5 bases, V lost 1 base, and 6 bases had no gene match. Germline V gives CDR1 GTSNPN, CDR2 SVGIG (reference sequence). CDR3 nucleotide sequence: TGTGCCTGGAGTGCGGGCCTAGCGGGACACAATGAGCAGTTCTTC. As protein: CAWSAGLAGHNEQFF.